The entry below gives a single TCR beta chain sequence along with its context. The entry originates in a study of tumor-infiltrating lymphocytes in primary liver carcinoma. Study summary: Each of the growths was stage T1-T3 N0M0, extending roughly 4.2 to 10 cm across. Yields of productive TCRbeta reads ranged from roughly 3.65 to 7.5 million per sample and were similar across tissue types.

Unsorted bulk tissue of roughly 18-32 mg yielded co-extracted RNA and DNA. Without exception, tumor samples held over 90% viable tumor cells. V was trimmed by 5 bases and J by 11 bases, leaving 16 bases between them. CDR1 is MNHNY, CDR2 SVGAGI, per germline (reference sequence). The CDR3 is made up of 12 amino acids. The input was 400 to 500 ng total RNA; TCR beta cDNA was made from it with a constant-region primer. ARM-PCR was slightly modified, and three nested multiplex PCR rounds with it gave rise to the TCR beta libraries. Running 9 to 11 cycles apiece, the first two PCR rounds relied on TRBV1-TRBV30 forward primers together with a C-beta reverse primer. MiXCR was run by TCRdb on the multiplex PCR reads, yielding one entry per CDR3 protein. This sample carries about 210,000 distinct CDR3 sequences, 85% of them seen once, and the ten largest clones take around a sixth.

Input material: tumor tissue from primary liver carcinoma. The TCR was taken from a man aged 40-49 years with primary liver carcinoma and hepatitis B virus infection. The rearrangement links TRBV6-6 to TRBJ2-7; the D is unclear. CDR3: CASSRTLGEEYF. CDR3 DNA sequence: TGTGCCAGCAGTCGTACCCTAGGCGAAGAGTACTTC.